The present TCR beta chain was sequenced within a study of T-cell memory formation after mild COVID-19. Germline values: CDR1 SGHVS, CDR2 FQNEAQ. This CDR3 has 14 residues. The V end was cut by 5 bases, the J end by 6 bases, with 13 bases between. TCRdb fed the 5' RACE reads into MiXCR, producing one record per CDR3 protein. This sample has about 130,000 distinct CDR3 sequences, with 17% found just once. This clonotype was found many times. This sequence joins TRBV7-8 and TRBJ1-4, with D perhaps TRBD1 (5 bases). The receptor's source is a man younger than 30 who had mild COVID-19 (a few samples of this study predate the infection). Cell type and time point are not known. The sequenced sample was PBMCs or a T cell subset sorted from them (not recorded which). For the CDR3, the DNA is TGTGCCAGCAGCCAGGGCTCGGGATATGAAAAACTGTTTTTT. This encodes CASSQGSGYEKLFF. Full variable domain (outside the CDR3, taken from reference TRBV7-8 and TRBJ1-4): GAGVSQSPRYKVAKRGQDVALRCDPISGHVSLFWYQQALGQGPEFLTYFQNEAQLDKSGLPSDRFFAERPEGSVSTLKIQRTQQEDSAVYLCASSQGSGYEKLFFGSGTQLSVL.